This T cell receptor (beta chain) was profiled in a study of CD8+ T cells in alopecia areata. In the study overall: Oral tofacitinib, 5 to 10 mg twice daily, was given in an open-label trial. People stayed on tofacitinib for 6 to 18 months, then stopped the drug for 6 months.

Remarks on this clone: Antigen specificity is unknown.

Sequencing used cDNA as its template, made by extracting RNA and reverse transcribing it. TCRdb's table, derived via immunoSEQ multiplex PCR, lists solely in-frame clones and lacks some. The sample records 100,000 to 150,000 clones, 58% being singletons. Study results and caveats: An increase in clonality over normal scalp was evident in lesional scalp, especially alopecia totalis/universalis.

Peripheral blood and lesional scalp punch biopsies were taken from alopecia areata patients. The sample consisted of CD4+ T cells sorted from blood, taken at week 0. This receptor was identified in a human donor with alopecia areata.

The CDR3 bases are TGCAGCGTTGGGGGAGCGGAGCAGCCCCAGCATTTT. Protein: CSVGGAEQPQHF. V is TRBV29-1 and J is TRBJ1-5; no clear D gene. Germline V gene data show CDR1 as SQVTM and CDR2 as ANQGSEA. The V end was cut by 4 bases, the J end by 7 bases, with 11 bases between. The CDR3 spans 12 residues.